This passage covers 17 T cell receptor beta chains from one sample sequenced in a study of human T cells and chemical hapten exposure. TCRdb re-called the RACE reads with MiXCR, one entry per CDR3 protein. The table records about 110,000 distinct CDR3 sequences, around 12% of them present only once. Described time point: pre-sensitization, week 0. Treatment described: therapeutic diphenylcyclopropenone sensitization with weekly scalp DPC. This sample comprised whole blood, obtained in connection with sensitization to the hapten diphenylcyclopropenone (DPC). The source is a woman aged 50 to 60 with alopecia areata. Some clones in this sample may be carry-over from other donors' samples.

As to this clonotype: Relative to the germline gene, one junction end is altered; a read error may explain this. This sequence joins TRBV18 and TRBJ1-6, with 9 bases matching TRBD1. The CDR3 contains 17 residues. From germline, CDR1 is KGHSH and CDR2 LQKENI. CDR3 sequence reads: CVSSPKWDRANNSPLHF. The CDR3 nucleotides are TGTGTCAGCTCACCGAAATGGGACAGGGCCAATAATTCACCCCTCCACTTT.

Here the CDR3 reads CASSKQGARTEAFF. The CDR3, as DNA: TGTGCCAGCAGTAAACAGGGGGCGAGGACTGAAGCTTTCTTT. The rearrangement joins TRBV6-5 to TRBJ1-1; TRBD1 aligns across 9 bases. V trimming: 5 bases; J trimming: 5 bases; junction bases outside the gene matches: 6. CDR1 is MNHEY, CDR2 SVGAGI, per germline. This CDR3 region has 14 residues.

This clonotype was found many times. The chain has TRBV12-3 or TRBV12-4 and TRBJ1-5, with 9 bases fitting TRBD1. Trimming cost V 5 bases and J 4 bases; bases outside gene matches: 9. The CDR3 totals 16 residues. For the CDR3, the DNA is TGTGCCAGCAGTCCCGGACAGGGGTTGAGGAATCAGCCCCAGCATTTT. Its protein product is CASSPGQGLRNQPQHF.

In this sample, this clonotype turned up many times. V gene TRBV6-5 combines with J gene TRBJ1-5; D unresolved. V was clipped by 6 bases and J by 3 bases, with 9 bases between them. Germline-derived CDR1 and CDR2 are MNHEY and SVGAGI. This CDR3 comprises 13 residues. This CDR3 is CASSRSLNQPQHF. The CDR3 DNA reads TGTGCCAGCAGCAGGTCCCTCAATCAGCCCCAGCATTTT.

The genes are TRBV6-4 and TRBJ2-7, with D perhaps TRBD1 (6 bases). The germline V gene encodes CDR1 MRHNA and CDR2 SNTAGT. V was cut by 6 bases and J by 1 base, with 22 bases left in between. CDR3 length equals 17 residues. CDR3 sequence reads: CASSHPPWLGGSYEQYF. The DNA of the CDR3 is TGTGCCAGCAGCCATCCCCCCTGGTTAGGGGGTTCCTACGAGCAGTACTTC.

This clonotype was recorded many times. V is TRBV27 and J is TRBJ2-7; perhaps TRBD1 as D (7 bases). The germline V gene encodes CDR1 MNHEY and CDR2 SMNVEV (reference sequence). V gave up 6 bases and J gave up 3 bases, with 12 bases separating them. The CDR3 length is 13 residues. The CDR3 region is CASRRDSYYEQYF. In DNA form, the CDR3 reads TGTGCCAGCAGGCGGGACAGCTACTACGAGCAGTACTTC.

This clonotype has at least ten counts. This chain joins TRBV6-2 or TRBV6-3 and TRBJ2-5; no definite D call. Per the germline V gene, CDR1 is MNHEY and CDR2 is SVGEGT. CDR3 length: 11 residues. Trimming removed 2 bases at V and 5 bases at J, with 3 bases between. The CDR3 sequence: CASSYGETQYF. The CDR3 coding sequence is TGTGCCAGCAGTTACGGGGAGACCCAGTACTTC.

This clonotype came up many times. The genes are TRBV12-3 or TRBV12-4 and TRBJ1-3, with TRBD1 matching over 10 bases. Germline trimming cut 4 bases from V and 4 bases from J; bases unmatched to any gene: 4. CDR3 length: 15 amino acids. The CDR3 bases are TGTGCCAGCAGTTCGACAGGGGGCGCAGGAAACACCATATATTTT. Translating gives CASSSTGGAGNTIYF.

The chain employs TRBV28 and TRBJ1-1; D remains unclear. This CDR3 comprises 13 residues. Germline V gene data show CDR1 as MDHEN and CDR2 as SYDVKM. V was cut by 1 base and J by 7 bases, with 10 bases left in between. The CDR3 nucleotides are TGTGCCAGCAGTTTATTCCGTCAAAATGAAGCTTTCTTT. Translating gives CASSLFRQNEAFF.

This clonotype was seen ten or more times. V usage is TRBV28 and J usage is TRBJ2-5, with a tentative D call TRBD1 (6 bases). V was clipped by 8 bases and J by 0 bases, with 10 bases between them. This CDR3 comprises 13 residues. Germline V gene data show CDR1 as MDHEN and CDR2 as SYDVKM. The CDR3 here is CASRDINQETQYF. In nucleotides, the CDR3 is TGTGCCAGCCGGGACATAAACCAAGAGACCCAGTACTTC. The full variable domain, rest sourced from reference TRBV28 and TRBJ2-5, is DVKVTQSSRYLVKRTGEKVFLECVQDMDHENMFWYRQDPGLGLRLIYFSYDVKMKEKGDIPEGYSVSREKKERFSLILESASTNQTSMYLCASRDINQETQYFGPGTRLLVL.

This clonotype was picked up many times. The rearrangement links TRBV18 to TRBJ1-2; D unclear. The CDR3 extends over 12 amino acids. Germline assignment: CDR1 KGHSH and CDR2 LQKENI. Trimming removed 0 bases from V and 7 bases from J, with 6 bases in between. The DNA for the CDR3 is TGTGCCAGCTCACCACCTACCGCTGGCTACACCTTC. It is translated as CASSPPTAGYTF.

The rearrangement uses TRBV29-1 and TRBJ1-1; weak D call: TRBD1 (6 bases). The CDR3 spans 13 residues. V was shortened by 7 bases and J by 0 bases, with 12 bases between the two germline ends. The germline CDR1 and CDR2 sequences are SQVTM and ANQGSEA. The DNA for the CDR3 is TGCAGCGGTGCCGGGACACTGAACACTGAAGCTTTCTTT. It encodes CSGAGTLNTEAFF.

The chain couples TRBV29-1 to TRBJ2-7; tentatively, D is TRBD1 (6 bases). There are 13 residues in the CDR3. The V and J ends lost 6 bases and 2 bases respectively, with 14 bases between them. Germline V gene data show CDR1 as SQVTM and CDR2 as ANQGSEA. CDR3 nucleotides: TGCAGCGTCGAGAGGACAGACGCCTACGAGCAGTACTTC. Amino acid sequence: CSVERTDAYEQYF.

The sample holds many counts of this clonotype. This chain links TRBV9 with TRBJ1-3; 7 bases fit TRBD1. The V gene's germline CDR1 is SGDLS and CDR2 YYNGEE. The trim removed 2 bases at V and 3 bases at J, leaving 5 bases unmatched. This CDR3 has 15 residues. The CDR3 bases are TGTGCCAGCAGCGTCGGGGGACAGTTTGGAAACACCATATATTTT. Residues: CASSVGGQFGNTIYF.

The rearrangement links TRBV4-2 to TRBJ2-3; 11 nucleotides match TRBD2. This CDR3 spans 17 amino acids. The V segment lost 4 bases and the J segment 3 bases; nucleotides outside the gene matches: 9. CDR1 is LGHNA and CDR2 is YNFKEQ in the germline V gene. This chain's CDR3 is CASSPSQTSGNTDTQYF. The DNA for the CDR3 is TGTGCCAGCAGCCCCAGCCAGACTAGCGGGAATACAGATACGCAGTATTTT.

J is TRBJ2-6 and V is TRBV7-8; the D gene is possibly TRBD2 (5 bases). The CDR3 runs to 15 residues. Germline CDR1 is SGHVS and CDR2 is FQNEAQ. V was trimmed by 2 bases and J by 3 bases, leaving 8 bases between them. CDR3 in amino acids: CASSLRGDGANVLTF. The DNA for the CDR3 is TGTGCCAGCAGCTTACGGGGTGATGGGGCCAACGTCCTGACTTTC.

This clonotype has just a few counts. The V gene is TRBV11-2, the J gene TRBJ1-4; D ambiguous. This CDR3 region has 13 residues. Germline V lookup: CDR1 SGHAT, CDR2 FQNNGV. V was trimmed by 0 bases and J by 5 bases, leaving 4 bases between them. The CDR3 sequence: CASSLDRNEKLFF. The CDR3 nucleotides read TGTGCCAGCAGCTTAGACCGGAATGAAAAACTGTTTTTT.